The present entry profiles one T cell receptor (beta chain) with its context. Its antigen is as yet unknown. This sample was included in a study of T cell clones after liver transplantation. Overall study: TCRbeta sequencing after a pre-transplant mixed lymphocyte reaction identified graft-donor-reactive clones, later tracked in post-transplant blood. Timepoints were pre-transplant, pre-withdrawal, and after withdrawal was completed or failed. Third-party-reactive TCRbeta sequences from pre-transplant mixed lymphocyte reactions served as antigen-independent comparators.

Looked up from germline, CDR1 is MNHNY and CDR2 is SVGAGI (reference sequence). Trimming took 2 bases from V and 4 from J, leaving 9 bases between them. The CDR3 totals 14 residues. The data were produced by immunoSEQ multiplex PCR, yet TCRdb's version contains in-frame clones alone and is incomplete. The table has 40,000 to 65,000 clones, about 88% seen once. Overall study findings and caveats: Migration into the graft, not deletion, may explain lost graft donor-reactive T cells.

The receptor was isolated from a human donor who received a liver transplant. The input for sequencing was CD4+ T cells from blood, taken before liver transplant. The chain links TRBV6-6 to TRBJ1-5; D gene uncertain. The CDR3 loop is CASSYPGGNQPQHF. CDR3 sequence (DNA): TGTGCCAGCAGTTACCCGGGTGGGAATCAGCCCCAGCATTTT.